Below, one TCR beta chain is given with its context. This clone is large (0.1 to 1%). Its antigen target is currently unknown. Base quality data are lacking; no much larger clone is found one base away. TCRbeta CDR3 regions were amplified from genomic DNA by means of the immunoSEQ Assay, a bias-controlled multiplex PCR. The study's own analysis went as follows. The number of nucleated cells in each sample was estimated from the amplification of reference gene primers within the assay. Sequence reads were collapsed and filtered to measure the absolute abundance of every unique TCRbeta CDR3 rearrangement. Productive Simpson clonality was computed per sample as the square root of Simpson's diversity index over productive rearrangements. As stored in TCRdb, this immuneACCESS dataset retains in-frame rearrangements with V and J assigned. A fraction of the clones does not appear; measured against another copy, unresolved V genes explain less than half of the discrepancy, and the remainder lacks a known reason. Clonal size and the V and J genes are those of that table, whereas D and trimming came from the DNA. Here the sample has about 240,000 clones; roughly four fifths occur a single time. The leading ten clones occupy around 12% of the sample.

These data come from a study of blood T cell repertoires in COVID-19 (dated by TCRdb to 2018 to 2020). With regard to the full study: Collaborator samples came from the United States, Italy and Spain and covered acute and convalescent phases of COVID-19. The repertoires were released in a freely available public database meant as a resource for research on the immune response to SARS-CoV-2. The material from the prospective study consisted of cDNA or gDNA derived from T cells, B-cell-depleted T cells, or PBMCs. Where available, HLA class I and class II types were taken from metadata supplied by the sample provider and were not determined by assay-based typing. The dataset comprised deeply sampled blood TCRbeta repertoires from subjects exposed to, actively infected with, or recovered from COVID-19. Sample metadata almost always included a de-identified subject ID, COVID-19 status, age in years and sex. The samples were drawn from two sources: the first 160 participants of the ongoing ImmuneRACE study, and over 950 subjects contributed by 6 global collaborators. The study at large found these results: Clinical and demographic metadata were provided uncurated, with the amount varying by source and participant.

Whole blood was collected in K2EDTA tubes by collaborating institutions according to the institutions' own protocols. For TCRbeta analysis, collaborators shipped samples as frozen whole blood, isolated PBMCs, or DNA extracted from either of those sample types. Its CDR3 holds 18 amino acids, cysteine through phenylalanine. Just the 54-base CDR3 DNA is kept, in frame starting at base 1. The V and J ends are trimmed by 1 base and 4 bases, leaving 20 bases between them. CDR1 SGDLS and CDR2 YYNGEE are derived from the germline V gene. The TCR was taken from a woman between 55 and 75 years old with active or convalescent COVID-19. Sequences were obtained from peripheral blood. This chain is built from TRBV9 and TRBJ2-2; the D segment could be TRBD2, given 6 matching bases. The DNA reads TGTGCCAGCAGCGTAAGCGACTTCTTCTCGGAGGGCACCGGGGAGCTGTTTTTT. Translation gives CASSVSDFFSEGTGELFF.